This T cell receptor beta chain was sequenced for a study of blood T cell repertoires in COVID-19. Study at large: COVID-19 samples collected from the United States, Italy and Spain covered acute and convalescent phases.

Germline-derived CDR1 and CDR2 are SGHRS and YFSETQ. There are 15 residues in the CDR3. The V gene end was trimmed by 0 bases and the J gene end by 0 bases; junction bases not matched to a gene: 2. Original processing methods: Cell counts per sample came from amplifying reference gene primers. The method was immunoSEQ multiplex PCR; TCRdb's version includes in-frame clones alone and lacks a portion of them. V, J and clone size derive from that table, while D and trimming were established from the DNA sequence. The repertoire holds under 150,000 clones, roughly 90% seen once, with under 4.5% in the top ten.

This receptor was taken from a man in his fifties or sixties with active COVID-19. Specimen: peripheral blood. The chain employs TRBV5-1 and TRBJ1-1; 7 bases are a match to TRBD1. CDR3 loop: CASSLVTGMNTEAFF. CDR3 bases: TGCGCCAGCAGCTTGGTGACAGGGATGAACACTGAAGCTTTCTTT.